This passage covers 4 T cell receptor beta chains from one sample sequenced in a study of human T cells and chemical hapten exposure. Time point here: patch test 2, 6 weeks after DPC sensitization. As to treatment: therapeutic diphenylcyclopropenone sensitization with weekly scalp DPC. One entry per CDR3 protein, called by TCRdb with MiXCR from the RACE reads. The sample contains roughly 84,000 distinct CDR3 sequences, roughly 10% of which appear only once. This material consisted of whole blood, taken in connection with sensitization to the hapten diphenylcyclopropenone (DPC). The receptors stem from a woman aged 45 to 65 with alopecia areata. Some clones in this sample may be carry-over from other donors' samples.

This clonotype occurred many times. This chain uses TRBV5-1 with TRBJ2-3; D is undetermined. The CDR3 spans 14 residues. Germline CDR1 SGHRS, CDR2 YFSETQ. The ends were cut back, 6 bases at V and 2 bases at J, with 13 bases in the middle. CDR3 sequence: CASNSPEITDTQYF. CDR3 nucleotide sequence: TGCGCCAGCAACAGTCCAGAAATCACAGATACGCAGTATTTT.

V gene TRBV20-1 combines with J gene TRBJ2-5; no reliable D call. Germline V gene data show CDR1 as DFQATT and CDR2 as SNEGSKA (reference sequence). Between the trimmed V and J ends, which lost 2 bases and 3 bases, there was a span of 4 bases. This CDR3 is 11 amino acids long. For the CDR3, the DNA is TGCAGTGCTAGACCAAAAGAGACCCAGTACTTC. Encoded protein: CSARPKETQYF.

V and J are TRBV28 and TRBJ1-3; no reliable D call. This CDR3 has 15 amino acids. In germline, CDR1 is MDHEN, CDR2 SYDVKM. Trimming cost V 1 base and J 0 bases, with 7 bases left between them. CDR3: CASSLSEFSGNTIYF. In DNA form, the CDR3 reads TGTGCCAGCAGTTTATCTGAATTCTCTGGAAACACCATATATTTT.

The chain combines TRBV30 with TRBJ1-1, with 9 positions matching TRBD1. V lost 4 bases, J lost 5 bases, and 5 bases stayed unmatched. Germline V gene data show CDR1 as GTSNPN and CDR2 as SVGIG (reference sequence). The CDR3 contains 13 residues. The CDR3 coding sequence is TGTGCCTGGACCCCGGACAGGGGAACTGAAGCTTTCTTT. This translates into CAWTPDRGTEAFF.